The 22 T cell receptor beta chains in this list originate from one sample, sequenced in a study of cytomegalovirus exposure and HLA in healthy donors. PCR used 60 Vbeta primers and 13 Jbeta primers. Profiling relied on immunoSEQ multiplex PCR, and the TCRdb table lists in-frame clones only, not all of them. The sample comprises 100,000 to 150,000 clones, over 70% of which are singletons, and less than 2% rests with the top ten. Sequenced input: PBMCs. All receptors derive from a woman aged 18-29 years in good health and CMV-seronegative.

The chain couples TRBV25-1 to TRBJ2-1, with 7 bases fitting TRBD2. V lost 11 bases and J lost 9; bases outside the gene matches: 7. This CDR3 comprises 11 residues. Germline values: CDR1 MGHDK, CDR2 SYGVNS. CDR3 nucleotide sequence: TGTGCCGTTGGGGGGGAGAGTGAGCAGTTCTTC. It encodes CAVGGESEQFF.

V usage is TRBV7-2 and J usage is TRBJ2-7, with D hard to call. Germline lookup yields CDR1 SGHTA and CDR2 FQGNSA. The CDR3 loop spans 13 amino acids. V lost 5 bases to trimming and J lost 3 bases, with 11 bases between them. The CDR3 region has the DNA TGTGCCAGCAGCCTCCGGAGTAACTACGAGCAGTACTTC. Translating it yields CASSLRSNYEQYF.

The genes are TRBV5-6 and TRBJ2-3; D is uncertain. V was clipped by 2 bases and J by 5 bases, with 6 bases between them. This CDR3 comprises 12 residues. Germline CDR1 and CDR2: SGHDT and YYEEEE. This chain's CDR3 is CASSFQKDTQYF. In DNA, the CDR3 is TGTGCCAGCAGCTTCCAAAAAGATACGCAGTATTTT.

The rearrangement uses TRBV10-3 and TRBJ1-3; no definite D call. Germline values: CDR1 ENHRY, CDR2 SYGVKD. The V gene lost 4 bases and the J gene lost 0 bases, with 16 bases spanning the gap. There are 17 residues in the CDR3. For the CDR3, the DNA is TGTGCCATCAGTGGACCACAGTCCCTGAGCTCTGGAAACACCATATATTTT. Translating it yields CAISGPQSLSSGNTIYF.

This clone came up once. This chain connects TRBV7-8 to TRBJ1-2; D is unclear. The germline gives CDR1 SGHVS, CDR2 FQNEAQ. The CDR3 sequence is 14 residues long. Trimming took off 7 bases at V and 3 bases at J, with 15 bases between the two ends. The CDR3 region is CASTFLDRYYGYTF. The CDR3 nucleotides read TGTGCCAGCACTTTCCTCGATCGGTACTATGGCTACACCTTC. The whole variable domain, filled in from reference TRBV7-8 and TRBJ1-2, reads GAGVSQSPRYKVAKRGQDVALRCDPISGHVSLFWYQQALGQGPEFLTYFQNEAQLDKSGLPSDRFFAERPEGSVSTLKIQRTQQEDSAVYLCASTFLDRYYGYTFGSGTRLTVV.

This clone was picked up a small number of times. The chain couples TRBV29-1 to TRBJ1-1; D is perhaps TRBD1 (5 bases). The germline V and J ends were trimmed by 7 bases and 3 bases, with 21 bases remaining between them. In germline, CDR1 is SQVTM, CDR2 ANQGSEA. The CDR3 is 15 amino acids. In DNA form, the CDR3 reads TGCAGCGCTCCTACCAGGGCAGGTTCGCACACTGAAGCTTTCTTT. It yields the protein CSAPTRAGSHTEAFF.

CDR3 in amino acids: CASSLVKETSGQETQYF. Here the CDR3 DNA reads TGTGCCAGCAGCCTTGTAAAAGAGACTAGCGGACAAGAGACCCAGTACTTC. The chain employs TRBV11-2 and TRBJ2-5; TRBD2 agrees at 9 bases. The germline gives CDR1 SGHAT, CDR2 FQNNGV. The CDR3 is 17 amino acids. V dropped 5 bases and J dropped 2; count of bases not matched to a gene: 12.

This clone was counted a single time. The chain is built from TRBV19 and TRBJ1-2; 8 nucleotides agree with TRBD1. The germline gives CDR1 LNHDA, CDR2 SQIVND (reference sequence). V lost 10 bases to trimming and J lost 7 bases; unmatched junction nucleotides: 11. This CDR3 is built from 13 residues. CDR3 sequence reads: CATPLGQGPGYTF. In nucleotides, the CDR3 is TGTGCCACCCCACTTGGACAGGGCCCTGGCTACACCTTC.

The chain has TRBV19 and TRBJ2-7; 8 nucleotides align to TRBD2. Trimming cost V 3 bases and J 4 bases; bases outside gene matches: 11. Germline CDR1 reads LNHDA; CDR2 reads SQIVND (reference sequence). The CDR3 consists of 16 residues. The CDR3 DNA reads TGTGCCAGTAGTATTCCCAGCGGGAGTATCTTTTACGAGCAGTACTTC. Its protein product is CASSIPSGSIFYEQYF.

This clone was observed once. The chain is built from TRBV30 and TRBJ1-3; TRBD1 might be the D (5 bases). Trimming took off 4 bases at V and 2 bases at J, with 9 bases between the two ends. The length of the CDR3 is 13 residues. CDR1 and CDR2 from the germline V gene are GTSNPN and SVGIG (reference sequence). CDR3: CAWNTGAGNTIYF. CDR3 coding DNA: TGTGCCTGGAATACGGGGGCTGGAAACACCATATATTTT.

The V gene is TRBV25-1, the J gene TRBJ2-7; TRBD2 aligns across 7 bases. The CDR3 is 16 residues long. With V trimmed by 1 base and J by 3 bases, 9 bases remained unmatched. Germline CDR1 reads MGHDK; CDR2 reads SYGVNS. The CDR3 sequence: CASSELSSGAIYEQYF. The CDR3 DNA reads as TGTGCCAGCAGTGAATTGTCTAGCGGAGCCATCTACGAGCAGTACTTC.

V and J are TRBV29-1 and TRBJ1-2, with D perhaps matching TRBD1 (6 bases). Trimming left V 5 bases short and J 7 bases short, with 11 bases between. The CDR3 contains 11 residues. The germline V gene encodes CDR1 SQVTM and CDR2 ANQGSEA. DNA for the CDR3: TGCAGCGTTCGGGGGGCTATTGGCTACACCTTC. Its translation: CSVRGAIGYTF.

The chain uses TRBV5-4 and TRBJ1-1; 7 nucleotides agree with TRBD1. The CDR3 has 14 amino acids. Germline V gene lookup returns CDR1 SGHNT and CDR2 YYREEE (reference sequence). V shed 4 bases, J shed 3 bases, and the junction held 6 bases outside the gene matches. The CDR3 region has the DNA TGTGCCAGCAGCCAGACAGGGCCCTACACTGAAGCTTTCTTT. Its protein is CASSQTGPYTEAFF. Complete variable domain (other parts from reference TRBV5-4 and TRBJ1-1): ETGVTQSPTHLIKTRGQQVTLRCSSQSGHNTVSWYQQALGQGPQFIFQYYREEENGRGNFPPRFSGLQFPNYSSELNVNALELDDSALYLCASSQTGPYTEAFFGQGTRLTVV.

This sequence joins TRBV9 and TRBJ1-1; no definite D call. The CDR3 extends over 13 amino acids. Trimming shortened V by 2 bases and J by 6 bases, and 11 bases separated the two germline ends. Germline V gene sequence: CDR1 SGDLS, CDR2 YYNGEE. The CDR3 coding sequence is TGTGCCAGCAGCGTTTCGGGTATCCCTGAAGCTTTCTTT. It translates to CASSVSGIPEAFF.

This chain uses TRBV4-2 with TRBJ2-7, with D tentatively TRBD2 (6 bases). The V and J ends lost 4 bases and 2 bases respectively, with 18 bases between them. CDR3 length: 16 amino acids. Looked up from germline, CDR1 is LGHNA and CDR2 is YNFKEQ. In DNA form, the CDR3 reads TGTGCCAGCAGCCGATCTACCCCGGGAGCCCCCTACGAGCAGTACTTC. It encodes CASSRSTPGAPYEQYF.

V usage is TRBV11-2 and J usage is TRBJ2-1; 7 bases fit TRBD2. The CDR3 loop spans 16 amino acids. CDR1 is SGHAT and CDR2 is FQNNGV in the germline V gene. V lost 0 bases to trimming and J lost 5 bases; unmatched junction nucleotides: 7. CDR3 amino acids: CASSLDRASGDNEQFF. The DNA for the CDR3 is TGTGCCAGCAGCTTAGATCGGGCTAGCGGAGACAATGAGCAGTTCTTC.

V and J are TRBV11-2 and TRBJ2-7; 10 bases match TRBD2. With 2 bases clipped from V and 6 bases from J, the junction kept 13 bases outside the gene matches. CDR1 is SGHAT and CDR2 is FQNNGV in the germline V gene. The CDR3 is made up of 17 amino acids. The CDR3 region is CASSLSRTSGGGLEQYF. Written as DNA, the CDR3 is TGTGCCAGCAGCTTATCGAGGACTAGCGGCGGCGGGCTCGAGCAGTACTTC. Using reference TRBV11-2 and TRBJ2-7 for the parts outside the CDR3, the full variable domain is EAGVAQSPRYKIIEKRQSVAFWCNPISGHATLYWYQQILGQGPKLLIQFQNNGVVDDSQLPKDRFSAERLKGVDSTLKIQPAKLEDSAVYLCASSLSRTSGGGLEQYFGPGTRLTVT.

CDR3 nucleotide sequence: TGTGCTAGTGGTTTGGTCCGGGACAGAGCATATTCCTCTGGAAACACCATATATTTT. This codes for CASGLVRDRAYSSGNTIYF. The J gene is TRBJ1-3, the V gene TRBV12-5, with 7 bases matching TRBD1. Germline loops: CDR1 LGHNT, CDR2 FRNRAP. V was clipped by 0 bases and J by 0 bases; unmatched bases: 11. This CDR3 spans 19 amino acids.

The chain carries TRBV6-4 and TRBJ2-1; 8 positions match TRBD1. CDR1 MRHNA and CDR2 SNTAGT come from the germline V gene. The trim removed 2 bases at V and 4 bases at J, leaving 1 base unmatched. The CDR3 loop spans 14 amino acids. CDR3 coding DNA: TGTGCCAGCAGTGACGGACAGGGTTACAATGAGCAGTTCTTC. Translated: CASSDGQGYNEQFF.

The V call is TRBV28, the J call TRBJ1-1; D not certain. This CDR3 has 12 residues. Germline-derived CDR1 and CDR2 are MDHEN and SYDVKM. Trimming stripped 6 bases from V and 3 bases from J, with 8 bases between. CDR3 sequence reads: CASSDLDTEAFF. The CDR3 nucleotides read TGTGCCAGCAGCGACTTGGACACTGAAGCTTTCTTT. Variable domain in full (rest from reference TRBV28 and TRBJ1-1): DVKVTQSSRYLVKRTGEKVFLECVQDMDHENMFWYRQDPGLGLRLIYFSYDVKMKEKGDIPEGYSVSREKKERFSLILESASTNQTSMYLCASSDLDTEAFFGQGTRLTVV.

The CDR3 protein is CASGYPRDRGVFTEAFF. The CDR3 region has the DNA TGTGCTAGTGGTTATCCCCGGGACAGGGGGGTTTTCACTGAAGCTTTCTTT. The rearrangement joins TRBV12-5 to TRBJ1-1, with 11 nucleotides matching TRBD1. Germline CDR1 reads LGHNT; CDR2 reads FRNRAP. The CDR3 runs 17 residues. V was clipped by 4 bases and J by 4 bases; unmatched bases: 11.

This clone was detected only a few times. The rearrangement links TRBV5-1 to TRBJ1-5; D gene ambiguous. Trimming pared 4 bases from V and 1 base from J, leaving 12 bases between. CDR3 length: 15 residues. Germline V gives CDR1 SGHRS, CDR2 YFSETQ. The CDR3 bases are TGCGCCAGCAGCGCGGGAGGTGGGAGCAATCAGCCCCAGCATTTT. This codes for CASSAGGGSNQPQHF.